This TCR beta chain came from a study of cytotoxic CD8 clonotypes in ibrutinib-treated CLL (dated by TCRdb to about 2021). Background on the whole study: The cohort included some 14 treatment-naive and 11 to 12 relapsed/refractory patients; under 18 were IGHV unmutated. Every sample from remission and from progressive disease was obtained while the patients were still on ibrutinib. An average of 255,043 productive templates and 94,082 productive rearrangements was obtained per sample. Cryopreserved peripheral blood mononuclear cells were collected at three points: before therapy, at response, and at either sustained remission or disease progression. Of the roughly 79 people in the trial, 26 had longitudinal samples available. Response samples were obtained after a median of about 13 months of treatment, with a range of roughly 6 to 40 months. Responses were partial in about 25 patients and complete in 2; after median about 68 months follow-up, roughly 14 stayed in remission and 12 progressed.

The time point tag for this specimen amounts to: approximately eleven months on ibrutinib. For TCR beta library preparation, approximately 2 micrograms of genomic DNA were extracted from the cryopreserved PBMCs. High-throughput TCR beta sequencing was performed on longitudinal blood samples from CLL patients receiving ibrutinib monotherapy. The patients were enrolled in a single-center, open-label phase 2 trial of ibrutinib monotherapy. Points the paper makes about the study in general: Baseline clonality was found to be higher than that of age-matched healthy donors and was strongly correlated with circulating CD8+ T-cell counts. Lymph node repertoires were not examined, and the timing of sampling was not matched between patients in sustained remission and those whose disease progressed. At ibrutinib response clonality went up, during sustained remission it held steady, and at progression it dropped back toward baseline. Public clonotypes were rare and either shrank or stayed stable during treatment, and the rise in clonality at ibrutinib response reflected expansion of private clonotypes.

The CDR3 runs 15 residues from the cysteine to the phenylalanine. Only the CDR3 part of the read is kept: 45 bases, read in frame from the first base. V is cut back by 5 bases and J by 1 base, with 6 bases in the junction unmatched. According to the germline V gene, CDR1 reads MDHEN and CDR2 reads SYDVKM. On a MiSeq, deep resolution sequencing aimed for a depth between 1 in 1 million and 1 in 200,000 T cells, with each clonotype covered 10x on average. TCR beta libraries were generated with the immunoSEQ hsTCRB Kit. The original methods were these. ImmunoSEQ Data Assistant and ImmunoSEQ Analyzer were used for data analysis, and V, D and J genes were assigned according to IMGT definitions. Clonality, with values ranging from 0 to 1, was calculated as one minus the normalized Shannon entropy of productive rearrangement frequencies. Public clonotype analysis was restricted to overrepresented clonotypes comprising at least 0.05% of each patient's repertoire. Fewer than 15 age-matched healthy donor repertoires from immuneACCESS served as clonality controls. The clones in this table, taken by TCRdb from immuneACCESS, are in-frame only. Not every clone is retained; where verified, under half of the shortfall comes from an unresolved V gene, and the cause of the rest is unknown. The D gene and trimming were derived from the DNA, and the V and J assignments and clone size from that table. This sample has 120,000 to 150,000 clones in its table, and about 80% of those were observed once. Under 35% of the sample is in the top ten clones.

With respect to this clone: Its antigen specificity is not known. Nothing much larger sits one base from this clone, and base qualities are not available.

The source material was PBMCs, sampled after 12 months of ibrutinib treatment. Recombination joined TRBV28 with TRBJ2-7, with 9 bases aligning to TRBD1. This clonotype was obtained from a human donor with chronic lymphocytic leukemia. The CDR3 in this case is CASSQTGGISYEQYF. The DNA is TGTGCCAGCAGTCAGACAGGGGGGATATCCTACGAGCAGTACTTC.